Included here is one T cell receptor (beta chain) sequence, with context. The antigen remains undetermined. CDR1 SGHNT and CDR2 YYREEE come from the germline V gene (reference sequence). Losses at the gene ends were 9 bases for V and 8 bases for J; bases not matched to a gene: 19. The CDR3 runs to 16 residues. The data originate from a study of cytomegalovirus exposure and HLA in healthy donors. Study summary: An earlier analysis identified under 130 million unique TCR beta sequences in about 170 million T cells. General study points: In a later analysis, the majority of CMV-associated beta chains seemingly showed HLA restriction. The study labeled 150 to 200 TCR beta chains cytomegalovirus-associated.

Use of 60 Vbeta and 13 Jbeta primers characterized the PCR. Repertoires were generated with immunoSEQ multiplex PCR, while TCRdb's copy carries only in-frame clones and drops some. The data show 100,000 to 120,000 clones, with around 63% seen just once and 3.2% held by the top ten. J is TRBJ2-3 and V is TRBV5-4, with TRBD2 matching 9 bases. Input material: PBMCs. The clonotype comes from a man aged 30 to 45 in good health and CMV-seronegative. Written as DNA, the CDR3 is TGTGCCACCCACTGGGGGGGGACTAGCCTTCCAGGTACGCAGTATTTT. Translated, it gives CATHWGGTSLPGTQYF.